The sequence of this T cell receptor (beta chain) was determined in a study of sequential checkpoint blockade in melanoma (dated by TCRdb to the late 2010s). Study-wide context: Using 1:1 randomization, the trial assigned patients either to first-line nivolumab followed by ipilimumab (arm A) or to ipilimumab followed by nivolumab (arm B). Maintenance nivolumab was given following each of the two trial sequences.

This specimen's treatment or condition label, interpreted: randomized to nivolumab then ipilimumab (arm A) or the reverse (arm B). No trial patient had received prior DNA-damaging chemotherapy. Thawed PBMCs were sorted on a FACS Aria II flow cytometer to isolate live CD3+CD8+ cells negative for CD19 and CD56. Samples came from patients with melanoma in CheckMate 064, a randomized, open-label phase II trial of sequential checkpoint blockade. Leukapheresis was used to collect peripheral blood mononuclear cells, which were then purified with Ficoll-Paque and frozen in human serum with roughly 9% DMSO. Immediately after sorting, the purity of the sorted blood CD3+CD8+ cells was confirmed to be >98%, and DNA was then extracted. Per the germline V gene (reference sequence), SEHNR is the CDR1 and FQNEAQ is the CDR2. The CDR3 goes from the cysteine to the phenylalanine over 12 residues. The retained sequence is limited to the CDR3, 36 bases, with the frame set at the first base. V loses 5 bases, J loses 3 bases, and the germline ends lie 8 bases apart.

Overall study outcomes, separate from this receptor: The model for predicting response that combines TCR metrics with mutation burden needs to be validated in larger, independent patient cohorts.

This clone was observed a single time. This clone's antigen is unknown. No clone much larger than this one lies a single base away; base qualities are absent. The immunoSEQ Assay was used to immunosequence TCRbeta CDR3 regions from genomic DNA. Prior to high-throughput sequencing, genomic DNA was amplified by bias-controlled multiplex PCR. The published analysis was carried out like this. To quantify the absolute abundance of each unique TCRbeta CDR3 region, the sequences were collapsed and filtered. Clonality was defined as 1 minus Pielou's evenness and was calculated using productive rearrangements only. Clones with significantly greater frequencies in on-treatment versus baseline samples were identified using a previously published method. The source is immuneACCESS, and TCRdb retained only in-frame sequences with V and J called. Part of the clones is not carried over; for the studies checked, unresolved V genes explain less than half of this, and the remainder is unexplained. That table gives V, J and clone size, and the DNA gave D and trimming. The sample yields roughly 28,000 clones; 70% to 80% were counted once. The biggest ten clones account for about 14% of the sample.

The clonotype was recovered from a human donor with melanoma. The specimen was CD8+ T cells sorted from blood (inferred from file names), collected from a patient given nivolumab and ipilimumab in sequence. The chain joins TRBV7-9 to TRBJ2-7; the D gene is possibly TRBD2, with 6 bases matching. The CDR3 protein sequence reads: CASSGGVYEQYF. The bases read TGTGCCAGCAGCGGCGGGGTCTACGAGCAGTACTTC.